The clone carrying this TCR beta chain was counted at least ten times. Its antigen is unknown. All donors qualified as healthy HIV-negative adults and had experienced no recent acute infections or vaccinations. CDR3 length equals 15 residues. Germline V gives CDR1 LGHNA, CDR2 YSLEER. V shed 5 bases and J shed 0 bases, with 12 bases lying between them. The record originates from a study of shared clonotypes between healthy human individuals. Points from the study as a whole: Memory subsets generally showed smaller estimated richness than naive subsets did.

For every subset, genomic DNA was evenly distributed across several immunoSEQ plates. Authors' methods: ImmunoSEQ gave junction-only sequences without quality scores, so filtering differed. Assay: immunoSEQ multiplex PCR; the TCRdb copy retains only in-frame clones and omits some. The V and J calls and clone size were taken over from that table, and D and trimming were inferred from the DNA. Altogether about 1 million clones are present, about 70% being singletons, with the ten largest covering approximately 1.5%. This sequence joins TRBV4-3 and TRBJ2-3; D may correspond to TRBD1 or TRBD2 (5 bases each). Sequencing used memory CD4+ T cells sorted from blood. The subset here: CD45RA-negative fraction. The receptor's source is a man in his late teens or twenties in good health. The CDR3 loop reads CASSSRGRSTDTQYF. The CDR3 nucleotides read TGCGCCAGCAGCTCACGGGGCCGAAGCACAGATACGCAGTATTTT.